Following are 28 T cell receptor beta chains from one sample sequenced in a study of cytomegalovirus exposure and HLA in healthy donors (dated 2017 in TCRdb). The library was obtained by the immunoSEQ multiplex PCR assay. In its TCRdb copy, this immuneACCESS table keeps in-frame sequences only and misses some clones. Where compared with another copy, unresolved V genes explain less than half of these, and the others have no known cause. A total of about 68,000 clones appear in this sample, about 90% of them only once. The ten largest clonotypes hold about 3% of the sample. The sample taken for sequencing was PBMCs. These receptors all come from a man between 18 and 29 years old in good health and CMV-seronegative.

The chain employs TRBV9 and TRBJ1-1; D perhaps matches TRBD1 (5 bases). Germline-derived CDR1 and CDR2 are SGDLS and YYNGEE. The CDR3 length is 13 residues. V lost 7 bases to trimming and J lost 3 bases, with 13 bases between them. CDR3 sequence (DNA): TGTGCCAGCTCCTCGGGGGTGGACACTGAAGCTTTCTTT. Protein: CASSSGVDTEAFF.

The V and J genes are TRBV19 and TRBJ2-7; 7 nucleotides line up with TRBD1. Germline lookup yields CDR1 LNHDA and CDR2 SQIVND (reference sequence). The CDR3 loop spans 13 amino acids. The V gene end was trimmed by 4 bases and the J gene end by 4 bases; junction bases not matched to a gene: 4. The CDR3 DNA is TGTGCCAGTAGTAGGGGACAGTTTTACGAGCAGTACTTC. Amino acid sequence: CASSRGQFYEQYF.

The rearrangement joins TRBV27 to TRBJ2-1; 8 bases are a match to TRBD2. This CDR3 spans 15 amino acids. Trimming removed 6 bases from V and 5 bases from J; junction bases left unmatched: 9. CDR1 MNHEY and CDR2 SMNVEV come from the germline V gene (reference sequence). In nucleotides, the CDR3 is TGTGCCAGCAGAGGGACCGGGACTAGTCACAATGAGCAGTTCTTC. This gives the protein CASRGTGTSHNEQFF.

V and J are TRBV6-1 and TRBJ2-7, with D perhaps matching TRBD1 (6 bases). V was cut by 5 bases and J by 6 bases, with 17 bases left in between. The CDR3 is 14 amino acids. Germline V CDR1 and CDR2: MNHNS, SASEGT. This CDR3 is CASSPTGTPLEQYF. The CDR3 DNA sequence: TGTGCCAGCAGTCCGACCGGGACACCGCTCGAGCAGTACTTC.

This chain connects TRBV9 to TRBJ2-7; a possible D gene is TRBD1 (6 bases). The ends were cut back, 3 bases at V and 6 bases at J, with 19 bases in the middle. Per the germline V gene, CDR1 is SGDLS and CDR2 is YYNGEE. The CDR3 is made up of 15 amino acids. As DNA, the CDR3 is TGTGCCAGCAGCGCATATACAGGGTGGGGCGGCGAGCAGTACTTC. Amino acids: CASSAYTGWGGEQYF.

The chain carries TRBV15 and TRBJ1-1, with D hard to call. The CDR3 has 12 amino acids. The germline gives CDR1 LNHNV, CDR2 YYDKDF (reference sequence). V lost 9 bases and J lost 4, with 12 bases in between. This CDR3 is CATNGGGTEAFF. Here the CDR3 DNA reads TGTGCCACGAATGGTGGCGGCACTGAAGCTTTCTTT. The variable domain in full, completed from reference TRBV15 and TRBJ1-1, reads DAMVIQNPRYQVTQFGKPVTLSCSQTLNHNVMYWYQQKSSQAPKLLFHYYDKDFNNEADTPDNFQSRRPNTSFCFLDIRSPGLGDTAMYLCATNGGGTEAFFGQGTRLTVV.

The chain links TRBV5-1 to TRBJ2-2, with TRBD2 identical over 7 bases. Germline assignment: CDR1 SGHRS and CDR2 YFSETQ. V was clipped by 0 bases and J by 5 bases; unmatched bases: 7. The CDR3 sequence is 16 residues long. This CDR3 reads CASSLAGTKETGELFF. In DNA form, the CDR3 reads TGCGCCAGCAGCTTGGCCGGGACTAAGGAAACCGGGGAGCTGTTTTTT.

This chain joins TRBV7-2 and TRBJ2-7; weak D call: TRBD2 (6 bases). The CDR3 runs to 13 residues. The V gene's germline CDR1 is SGHTA and CDR2 FQGNSA. V shed 7 bases and J shed 3 bases, with 13 bases lying between them. CDR3 sequence (DNA): TGTGCCAGCACCCTCTTGCGGGACTACGAGCAGTACTTC. This sequence encodes CASTLLRDYEQYF.

The J gene is TRBJ2-3, the V gene TRBV11-3, with D unresolved. V lost 7 bases and J 5 bases, leaving 13 bases between the germline ends. This CDR3 contains 13 residues. Germline CDR1 reads SGHNT; CDR2 reads YENEEA. CDR3 sequence reads: CASNIYQEDTQYF. The CDR3 region has the DNA TGTGCCAGCAACATATACCAAGAAGATACGCAGTATTTT.

This rearrangement joins TRBV9 to TRBJ2-7; 7 positions agree with TRBD1. In germline, CDR1 is SGDLS, CDR2 YYNGEE. Losses at the gene ends were 3 bases for V and 11 bases for J; bases not matched to a gene: 11. There are 13 residues in the CDR3. CDR3 loop: CASSGDTGVVKYF. DNA of the CDR3: TGTGCCAGCAGCGGAGACACAGGGGTCGTGAAGTACTTC.

The chain recombines TRBV2 with TRBJ1-1, with a possible D match to TRBD1 (5 bases). V was clipped by 4 bases and J by 0 bases, with 9 bases between them. CDR3 length: 14 residues. CDR1 is SNHLY, CDR2 FYNNEI, per germline. The CDR3, as DNA: TGTGCCAGCAGTGCGGCAGGGCTGAACACTGAAGCTTTCTTT. Translation gives CASSAAGLNTEAFF.

The gene calls are TRBV5-1 and TRBJ2-2; the D gene is possibly TRBD1 (6 bases). The CDR3 has 14 residues. V lost 4 bases, J lost 5 bases, and 12 bases lay in between. CDR1 is SGHRS, CDR2 YFSETQ, per germline. CDR3 coding DNA: TGCGCCAGCAGCCTCCAGGGGTCGACCGGGGAGCTGTTTTTT. Translating gives CASSLQGSTGELFF.

Concerning this clone itself: At one boundary the junction diverges from the germline segment, which might be a read error. This sequence joins TRBV7-7 and TRBJ1-1, with 7 bases identical to TRBD1. The CDR3 is made up of 13 amino acids. Germline CDR1 reads SSHAT; CDR2 reads FNYEAQ (reference sequence). This CDR3 is CASSLDRAAEAFF. The CDR3 region has the DNA TGTGCTAGCAGCTTAGACAGGGCGGCTGAAGCTTTCTTT.

The V gene is TRBV11-3, the J gene TRBJ1-1; a weak D match, TRBD1 (6 bases). V lost 3 bases and J 6 bases, leaving 17 bases between the germline ends. Germline assignment: CDR1 SGHNT and CDR2 YENEEA. The CDR3 has 15 amino acids. The CDR3 loop is CASSFGRGAKAEAFF. The CDR3 bases are TGTGCCAGCAGCTTCGGCAGGGGTGCAAAGGCTGAAGCTTTCTTT.

The CDR3 region is CASSFGGRPYIYNEQFF. CDR3 in DNA: TGTGCCAGCAGTTTCGGCGGGAGGCCCTATATCTACAATGAGCAGTTCTTC. The V and J genes are TRBV27 and TRBJ2-1; 8 nucleotides align to TRBD2. The CDR3 extends over 17 amino acids. The J segment lost 3 bases and the V segment lost 3 bases, leaving 10 bases of the junction unmatched. CDR1 is MNHEY and CDR2 is SMNVEV in the germline V gene (reference sequence).

The V and J genes are TRBV10-2 and TRBJ1-1; 11 nucleotides agree with TRBD1. CDR3 length: 14 residues. The V and J ends lost 7 bases and 4 bases, in that order; junction bases with no gene match: 5. In germline, CDR1 is WSHSY, CDR2 SAAADI. The CDR3 coding sequence is TGCGCCAGCACGGGACAGGGGGGGAGCACTGAAGCTTTCTTT. This sequence encodes CASTGQGGSTEAFF.

The CDR3 loop reads CASSLASGTGELFF. The CDR3 nucleotides read TGTGCCAGCAGCCTGGCTAGCGGCACCGGGGAGCTGTTTTTT. The chain links TRBV5-6 to TRBJ2-2; 7 bases are a match to TRBD2. The CDR3 has 14 residues. Germline CDR1 reads SGHDT; CDR2 reads YYEEEE. V lost 4 bases, J lost 4 bases, and 4 bases stayed unmatched.

The chain joins TRBV9 to TRBJ1-1; D is possibly TRBD1 (6 bases). V lost 0 bases, J lost 1 base, and 10 bases lay in between. The germline V gene has CDR1 SGDLS and CDR2 YYNGEE. The CDR3 sequence is 15 residues long. CDR3 bases: TGTGCCAGCAGCGTAGGGGGGGGCTGGAACACTGAAGCTTTCTTT. Translating it yields CASSVGGGWNTEAFF.

The chain employs TRBV7-9 and TRBJ1-2, with TRBD1 matching over 9 bases. After removal of 1 base from V and 7 bases from J, the junction contained 4 bases not matched to a gene. The CDR3 totals 14 residues. Germline assignment: CDR1 SEHNR and CDR2 FQNEAQ (reference sequence). The CDR3 region has the DNA TGTGCCAGCAGCTTAGGCGGACAGGGGTTTGGCTACACCTTC. Residues: CASSLGGQGFGYTF. The full variable domain, rest sourced from reference TRBV7-9 and TRBJ1-2, is DTGVSQNPRHKITKRGQNVTFRCDPISEHNRLYWYRQTLGQGPEFLTYFQNEAQLEKSRLLSDRFSAERPKGSFSTLEIQRTEQGDSAMYLCASSLGGQGFGYTFGSGTRLTVV.

This chain joins TRBV9 and TRBJ2-1; a weak D match, TRBD2 (5 bases). Trimming stripped 3 bases from V and 0 bases from J, with 13 bases between. Germline lookup yields CDR1 SGDLS and CDR2 YYNGEE. The CDR3 spans 16 residues. CDR3 bases: TGTGCCAGCAGCGCTCGAACTAGAAACTCCTACAATGAGCAGTTCTTC. Amino acid sequence: CASSARTRNSYNEQFF.

This chain uses TRBV6-1 with TRBJ2-4; 10 bases match TRBD2. CDR1 MNHNS and CDR2 SASEGT come from the germline V gene. The CDR3 extends over 14 amino acids. The trim removed 6 bases at V and 6 bases at J, leaving 5 bases unmatched. The CDR3 is CASREIAGGNIQYF. The DNA for the CDR3 is TGTGCCAGCAGAGAGATAGCGGGAGGAAACATTCAGTACTTC.

V and J are TRBV14 and TRBJ2-1; 8 bases align to TRBD2. Germline values: CDR1 SGHDN, CDR2 FVKESK. There are 20 residues in the CDR3. V shed 4 bases and J 0 bases; nucleotides not matched to a gene: 17. In DNA form, the CDR3 reads TGTGCCAGCAGCCGATATCCCCCCGGACTAGCCCGGGGCTCCTACAATGAGCAGTTCTTC. It yields the protein CASSRYPPGLARGSYNEQFF. The full variable domain, rest sourced from reference TRBV14 and TRBJ2-1, is EAGVTQFPSHSVIEKGQTVTLRCDPISGHDNLYWYRRVMGKEIKFLLHFVKESKQDESGMPNNRFLAERTGGTYSTLKVQPAELEDSGVYFCASSRYPPGLARGSYNEQFFGPGTRLTVL.

The chain employs TRBV18 and TRBJ2-7; 8 bases align to TRBD1. CDR3 length: 16 amino acids. J was trimmed by 2 bases and V by 2 bases; bases with no gene match: 8. The germline V gene has CDR1 KGHSH and CDR2 LQKENI. CDR3 loop: CASSPNGTGGPYEQYF. Here the CDR3 DNA reads TGTGCCAGCTCACCAAATGGAACAGGGGGTCCCTACGAGCAGTACTTC. Drawing the rest from reference TRBV18 and TRBJ2-7, the complete variable domain is NAGVMQNPRHLVRRRGQEARLRCSPMKGHSHVYWYRQLPEEGLKFMVYLQKENIIDESGMPKERFSAEFPKEGPSILRIQQVVRGDSAAYFCASSPNGTGGPYEQYFGPGTRLTVT.

This chain links TRBV7-2 with TRBJ1-2; tentative D call: TRBD1 (6 bases). With 3 bases removed from V and 5 bases from J, the gap between germline ends came to 10 bases. The CDR3 spans 13 residues. The germline gives CDR1 SGHTA, CDR2 FQGNSA. Here the CDR3 reads CASSFGQRYGYTF. CDR3 DNA: TGTGCCAGCAGCTTTGGACAGAGATATGGCTACACCTTC.

This chain joins TRBV4-3 and TRBJ1-2, with D uncertain. Germline V gene lookup returns CDR1 LGHNA and CDR2 YSLEER. V lost 0 bases, J lost 4 bases, and 6 bases lay in between. The CDR3 covers 13 residues. CDR3 DNA sequence: TGCGCCAGCAGCCAAGAAATGGCCTATGGCTACACCTTC. Translation gives CASSQEMAYGYTF.

This clone is a singleton in its sample. The chain couples TRBV5-1 to TRBJ2-7; possible D gene TRBD1, 6 bases. There are 16 residues in the CDR3. Trimming took 3 bases from V and 2 from J, leaving 18 bases between them. In germline, CDR1 is SGHRS, CDR2 YFSETQ. CDR3 sequence reads: CASSSVTGGQTYEQYF. DNA for the CDR3: TGCGCCAGCAGCTCTGTAACGGGTGGACAGACCTACGAGCAGTACTTC.

This clone was found a few times. V and J are TRBV7-8 and TRBJ2-7; 7 bases align to TRBD1. Germline CDR1 is SGHVS and CDR2 is FQNEAQ. Unmatched junction bases numbered 17, after V lost 3 bases and J lost 9 bases. The CDR3 sequence is 16 residues long. The CDR3 loop reads CASSFNRGAPAPVQYF. The CDR3 DNA reads as TGTGCCAGCAGCTTCAACAGGGGAGCACCGGCGCCGGTGCAGTACTTC.

The V gene is TRBV7-3, the J gene TRBJ1-2; D may be TRBD1 (6 bases). CDR1 is SGHTA and CDR2 is FQGTGA in the germline V gene. The CDR3 is 13 residues long. Trimming shortened V by 3 bases and J by 8 bases, and 13 bases separated the two germline ends. The CDR3 nucleotides are TGTGCCAGCAGCTTCGCAGGGGAGGGAGGCTACACCTTC. This translates into CASSFAGEGGYTF.